This TCR beta chain derives from a study of Graves' ophthalmopathy and Graves' hyperthyroidism. The study amplified TCR beta CDR3 regions using RNA transcripts. In the first round, RT-PCR was carried out with HTBI primers, and a multiplex PCR formed the second round. TCRdb redid the calling of the multiplex PCR reads with MiXCR, one entry per CDR3 protein. The sample includes about 600,000 distinct CDR3 sequences, roughly 39% seen only once; the top ten take around 4.6%. Patients were excluded if they had other autoimmune diseases or uncontrolled infections, and likewise if pregnancy or lactation applied. Orbital computed tomography, thyroid ultrasound, TRAb, serum thyroxine and clinical symptoms formed the basis of diagnosis. General study points: The model reached 55% to 71% sensitivity and roughly 76% specificity for predicting ophthalmopathy progression. Ophthalmopathy was separated from stable hyperthyroidism by a 13-signature model with 87.88% sensitivity and approximately 81% specificity.

In its sample, this clonotype was seen many times. Its antigen is not identified. V was cut by 3 bases and J by 6 bases, with 15 bases left in between. Germline CDR1 and CDR2: SGHVS and FQNEAQ. The length of the CDR3 is 14 residues. The chain uses TRBV7-8 and TRBJ2-7, with D possibly TRBD1 on 6 matching bases. The TCR comes from an adult man with Graves' hyperthyroidism. The specimen was peripheral blood or thyroid tissue (not recorded which). CDR3 sequence (DNA): TGTGCCAGCAGCTTCCTCGCGACAGGCGGCGAGCAGTACTTC. Residues: CASSFLATGGEQYF.